The clone carrying this T cell receptor (beta chain) was seen only a few times. Generated by immunoSEQ multiplex PCR, the TCRdb table keeps only in-frame clones and is missing some. The sample has under 450,000 clones, over 75% seen once; the top ten hold around 6.5%. The source of the sample is a study of control samples from healthy donors and cancer patients. This CDR3 is built from 18 residues. Sequencing was carried out using PBMCs. This chain joins TRBV1 and TRBJ2-3; TRBD2 is the table's D call, not checked against the DNA. TRBV1 is marked as a pseudogene. The receptor comes from a man aged 35-49 years with head and neck cancer. CDR3 sequence (DNA): TGCACCAGCAGCCAAGATAAGTCTAGCGGGGGGGCAAGAGATACGCAGTATTTT. It translates to CTSSQDKSSGGARDTQYF.